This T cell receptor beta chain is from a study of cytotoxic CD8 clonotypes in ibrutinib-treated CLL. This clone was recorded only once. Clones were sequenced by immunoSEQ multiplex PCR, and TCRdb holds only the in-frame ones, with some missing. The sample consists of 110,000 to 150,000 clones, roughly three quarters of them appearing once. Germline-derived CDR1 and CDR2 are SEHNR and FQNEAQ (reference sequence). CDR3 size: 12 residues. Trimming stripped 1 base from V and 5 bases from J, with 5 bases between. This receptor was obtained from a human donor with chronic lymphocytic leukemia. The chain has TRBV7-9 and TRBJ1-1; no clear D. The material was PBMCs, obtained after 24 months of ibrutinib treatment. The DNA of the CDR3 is TGTGCCAGCAGCTTAGGCCCGACTGAAGCTTTCTTT. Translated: CASSLGPTEAFF.